A single sample gave rise to the 22 T cell receptor beta chains below, sequenced in a study of early T cells in non-severe SARS-CoV-2 infection. TCRdb independently ran MiXCR on the 5' RACE reads; one entry per CDR3 protein. The top ten hold under 20% of the sample, which has 30,000 to 40,000 distinct CDR3 sequences, roughly 4.8% seen once. Source material: whole blood. Every receptor here comes from an adult who was a healthcare worker with PCR-confirmed SARS-CoV-2 infection or an uninfected control (not recorded which).

This clonotype was seen at least ten times. This chain joins TRBV29-1 and TRBJ2-1; 9 bases agree with TRBD1. The CDR3 runs 13 residues. With 5 bases clipped from V and 10 bases from J, the junction kept 9 bases outside the gene matches. Per the germline V gene, CDR1 is SQVTM and CDR2 is ANQGSEA. The DNA for the CDR3 is TGCAGCGTTAATGGACAGGGGAGAAAGGAGCAGTTCTTC. It is translated as CSVNGQGRKEQFF.

The genes are TRBV2 and TRBJ2-2; possible D gene TRBD2, 5 bases. Trimming took 4 bases from V and 5 from J, leaving 5 bases between them. This CDR3 has 12 amino acids. The germline V gene encodes CDR1 SNHLY and CDR2 FYNNEI. CDR3 in amino acids: CASSGGTGELFF. The CDR3 DNA follows: TGTGCCAGCAGTGGAGGGACCGGGGAGCTGTTTTTT.

This clonotype was recorded at least ten times. The J gene is TRBJ2-6, the V gene TRBV12-3 or TRBV12-4; D gene ambiguous. V lost 7 bases to trimming and J lost 2 bases, with 6 bases between them. The CDR3 spans 13 residues. The CDR3 DNA sequence: TGTGCCAGCATTATGGCTGGGGCCAACGTCCTGACTTTC. This encodes CASIMAGANVLTF.

In its sample, this clonotype was seen a few times. This chain links TRBV4-1 with TRBJ2-7; D ambiguous. V was trimmed by 1 base and J by 3 bases, leaving 13 bases between them. Germline-derived CDR1 and CDR2 are MGHRA and YSYEKL. CDR3 length: 15 residues. CDR3 amino acids: CASSQGFSIDYEQYF. CDR3 nucleotides: TGCGCCAGCAGCCAAGGATTTAGCATAGACTACGAGCAGTACTTC.

This clonotype was seen ten or more times. This chain joins TRBV10-3 and TRBJ1-1; the match to TRBD1 covers 10 bases. The CDR3 sequence is 13 residues long. Germline CDR1 ENHRY, CDR2 SYGVKD. After removal of 9 bases from V and 3 bases from J, the junction contained 4 bases not matched to a gene. This chain's CDR3 is CAMAGTGDTEAFF. CDR3 bases: TGTGCCATGGCCGGGACAGGGGACACTGAAGCTTTCTTT.

Details on this clonotype: This may be a read error: a much more frequent sequence differs by one nucleotide. V and J are TRBV2 and TRBJ1-1, with D unclear. This CDR3 is built from 14 residues. Germline V lookup: CDR1 SNHLY, CDR2 FYNNEI. V was shortened by 4 bases and J by 0 bases, with 9 bases between the two germline ends. The CDR3 region has the DNA TGTGCCAGCAGTGTGTCAGCCATGAACACTGAAGCTTTCTTT. This encodes CASSVSAMNTEAFF.

The J gene is TRBJ1-3, the V gene TRBV4-1; the D is unclear. Germline V CDR1 and CDR2: MGHRA, YSYEKL. The V gene lost 2 bases and the J gene lost 0 bases, with 8 bases spanning the gap. This CDR3 is built from 15 residues. This CDR3 reads CASSQRLSSGNTIYF. The CDR3 coding sequence is TGCGCCAGCAGCCAAAGACTGTCCTCTGGAAACACCATATATTTT.

This clonotype has just a few counts. The CDR3 reads CASSFSTGTEAFF. CDR3 in DNA: TGCGCCAGCAGCTTTTCGACGGGCACTGAAGCTTTCTTT. The chain carries TRBV5-1 and TRBJ1-1; no firm D call. Germline CDR1 is SGHRS and CDR2 is YFSETQ. This CDR3 region has 13 residues. Trimming shortened V by 2 bases and J by 4 bases, and 9 bases separated the two germline ends. The full variable domain, its missing parts supplied by reference TRBV5-1 and TRBJ1-1, is KAGVTQTPRYLIKTRGQQVTLSCSPISGHRSVSWYQQTPGQGLQFLFEYFSETQRNKGNFPGRFSGRQFSNSRSEMNVSTLELGDSALYLCASSFSTGTEAFFGQGTRLTVV.

The genes are TRBV13 and TRBJ1-2; D is unresolved. Germline V lookup: CDR1 PRHDT, CDR2 FYEKMQ (reference sequence). The V end lost 5 bases, the J end lost 2 bases, and 15 bases lay between the germline ends. This CDR3 has 15 residues. CDR3 in amino acids: CASSLRRQVNYGYTF. The CDR3 bases are TGTGCCAGCAGCCTCCGGCGGCAAGTAAACTATGGCTACACCTTC.

This clonotype turned up a few times. The chain combines TRBV5-1 with TRBJ2-2, with D hard to call. This CDR3 has 13 amino acids. The V gene's germline CDR1 is SGHRS and CDR2 YFSETQ. V gave up 4 bases and J gave up 3 bases, with 7 bases separating them. CDR3 sequence: CASSPTYTGELFF. The DNA of the CDR3 is TGCGCCAGCAGCCCGACCTACACCGGGGAGCTGTTTTTT.

This clonotype was detected ten times or more. V and J are TRBV27 and TRBJ2-1; unclear D gene. CDR1 is MNHEY and CDR2 is SMNVEV in the germline V gene (reference sequence). V lost 1 base and J lost 9, with 10 bases in between. The CDR3 spans 13 residues. This chain's CDR3 is CASSLYPLGEQFF. The CDR3 DNA is TGTGCCAGCAGTTTATACCCCCTCGGTGAGCAGTTCTTC.

This clonotype was counted many times. This chain links TRBV29-1 with TRBJ2-1, with a tentative D call TRBD1 (5 bases). This CDR3 contains 13 residues. V was shortened by 8 bases and J by 0 bases, with 11 bases between the two germline ends. CDR1 SQVTM and CDR2 ANQGSEA come from the germline V gene. CDR3 coding DNA: TGCAGCTCTAAGGGGCCCTCCTACAATGAGCAGTTCTTC. It codes for CSSKGPSYNEQFF.

This chain uses TRBV5-1 with TRBJ2-7; D is perhaps TRBD1 or TRBD2 (6 bases each). The CDR3 contains 14 residues. The V end was cut by 2 bases, the J end by 0 bases, with 9 bases between. CDR1 is SGHRS and CDR2 is YFSETQ in the germline V gene. The CDR3 DNA is TGCGCCAGCAGCTTAGGGGGGAGCTCCTACGAGCAGTACTTC. Translated: CASSLGGSSYEQYF.

Ten or more counts support this clonotype. The rearrangement joins TRBV5-1 to TRBJ2-7; D gene unclear. CDR1 SGHRS and CDR2 YFSETQ come from the germline V gene. There are 15 residues in the CDR3. V gave up 4 bases and J gave up 0 bases, with 14 bases separating them. The CDR3 here is CASSKQWGDSYEQYF. The CDR3 DNA sequence: TGCGCCAGCAGCAAGCAGTGGGGTGACTCCTACGAGCAGTACTTC.

This clonotype appeared a few times. V gene TRBV9 combines with J gene TRBJ1-1; no reliable D call. The germline V gene has CDR1 SGDLS and CDR2 YYNGEE. This CDR3 has 13 residues. The germline V and J ends were trimmed by 0 bases and 4 bases, with 7 bases remaining between them. The CDR3 loop reads CASSVVASTEAFF. CDR3 nucleotide sequence: TGTGCCAGCAGCGTAGTGGCTTCCACTGAAGCTTTCTTT.

This clonotype was recorded at least ten times. The chain links TRBV12-3 or TRBV12-4 to TRBJ2-1; the match to TRBD1 covers 8 bases. With V trimmed by 6 bases and J by 2 bases, 9 bases remained unmatched. The CDR3 covers 16 residues. The CDR3 sequence: CASSGTDRVAYNEQFF. The CDR3 DNA sequence: TGTGCCAGCAGCGGGACGGACAGGGTGGCCTACAATGAGCAGTTCTTC.

This rearrangement joins TRBV5-1 to TRBJ1-1, with TRBD1 as a possible D gene (5 bases). Germline loops: CDR1 SGHRS, CDR2 YFSETQ. CDR3 size: 13 residues. Trimming left V 4 bases short and J 1 base short, with 8 bases between. CDR3: CASSIGQNTEAFF. DNA of the CDR3: TGCGCCAGCAGCATAGGACAGAACACTGAAGCTTTCTTT.

This clonotype appeared many times. The chain is built from TRBV10-3 and TRBJ2-3; no reliable D call. Germline CDR1 and CDR2: ENHRY and SYGVKD. The CDR3 is 14 amino acids. Trimming shortened V by 8 bases and J by 4 bases, and 16 bases separated the two germline ends. CDR3 sequence reads: CAIGRAPSPDTQYF. Written as DNA, the CDR3 is TGTGCCATCGGAAGGGCACCGAGCCCAGATACGCAGTATTTT.

This clonotype was counted at least ten times. For the CDR3, the DNA is TGTGCCAGCAGCCAGAGCGGGGGCAACTCTGAGCAGTACTTC. Translated, it gives CASSQSGGNSEQYF. This sequence joins TRBV3-1 and TRBJ2-7; 8 positions agree with TRBD2. The trim removed 3 bases at V and 7 bases at J, leaving 8 bases unmatched. CDR1 and CDR2 from the germline V gene are LGHDT and YNNKEL (reference sequence). The CDR3 is 14 amino acids.

This clonotype was seen a handful of times. The chain is built from TRBV28 and TRBJ2-7; 7 bases map to TRBD2. V was pared by 6 bases and J by 0 bases, with 2 bases of the junction left unmatched. Per the germline V gene, CDR1 is MDHEN and CDR2 is SYDVKM. The CDR3 has 13 amino acids. DNA for the CDR3: TGTGCCAGCAGATCGGGGGGCTCCTACGAGCAGTACTTC. Translating gives CASRSGGSYEQYF.

This clonotype was observed at least ten times. V gene TRBV7-9 combines with J gene TRBJ2-2; D not certain. The germline gives CDR1 SEHNR, CDR2 FQNEAQ (reference sequence). The CDR3 is made up of 12 amino acids. Trimming left V 5 bases short and J 6 bases short, with 7 bases between. The CDR3: CASSQAAGELFF. In nucleotides, the CDR3 is TGTGCCAGCAGCCAGGCAGCCGGGGAGCTGTTTTTT.

This clonotype was seen ten or more times. The chain carries TRBV5-1 and TRBJ2-5; a weak D match, TRBD1 (5 bases). The CDR3 extends over 15 amino acids. The germline V gene has CDR1 SGHRS and CDR2 YFSETQ. V lost 0 bases to trimming and J lost 1 base, with 10 bases between them. As DNA, the CDR3 is TGCGCCAGCAGCTTGGGACAGCTAGTCCAAGAGACCCAGTACTTC. Amino acids: CASSLGQLVQETQYF. The full variable domain, rest sourced from reference TRBV5-1 and TRBJ2-5, is KAGVTQTPRYLIKTRGQQVTLSCSPISGHRSVSWYQQTPGQGLQFLFEYFSETQRNKGNFPGRFSGRQFSNSRSEMNVSTLELGDSALYLCASSLGQLVQETQYFGPGTRLLVL.